This TCR beta chain was found in a study of blood T cell repertoires in COVID-19. V was pared by 4 bases and J by 4 bases, with 9 bases of the junction left unmatched. The CDR3 has 16 residues. Germline V gives CDR1 SEHNR, CDR2 FQNEAQ (reference sequence). The table came from immunoSEQ multiplex PCR; TCRdb's copy has only in-frame clones and leaves some out. The table includes about 250,000 clones, roughly 85% detected once. This clone was counted once. Specimen: PBMCs or T cells enriched from blood (not recorded which). This TCR was sampled from a woman aged 45 to 65 with acute COVID-19. The chain uses TRBV7-9 and TRBJ2-7; 11 nucleotides line up with TRBD1. The CDR3 DNA is TGTGCCAGCAGCTCCTATGGGACAGGGGGACTTTACGAGCAGTACTTC. Translating gives CASSSYGTGGLYEQYF. The full variable domain, completed using reference TRBV7-9 and TRBJ2-7, is DTGVSQNPRHKITKRGQNVTFRCDPISEHNRLYWYRQTLGQGPEFLTYFQNEAQLEKSRLLSDRFSAERPKGSFSTLEIQRTEQGDSAMYLCASSSYGTGGLYEQYFGPGTRLTVT.